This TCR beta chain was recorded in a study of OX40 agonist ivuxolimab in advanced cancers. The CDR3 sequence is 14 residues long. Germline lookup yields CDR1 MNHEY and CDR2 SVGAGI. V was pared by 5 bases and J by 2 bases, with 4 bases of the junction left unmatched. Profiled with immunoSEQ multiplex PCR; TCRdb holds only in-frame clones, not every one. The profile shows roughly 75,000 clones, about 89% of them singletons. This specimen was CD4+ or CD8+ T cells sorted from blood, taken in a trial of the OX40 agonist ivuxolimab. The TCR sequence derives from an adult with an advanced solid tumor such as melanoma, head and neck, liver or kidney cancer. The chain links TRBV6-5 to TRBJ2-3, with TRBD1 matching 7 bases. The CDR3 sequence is CASSQDRFTDTQYF. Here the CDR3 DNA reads TGTGCCAGCAGTCAGGACAGGTTCACAGATACGCAGTATTTT.